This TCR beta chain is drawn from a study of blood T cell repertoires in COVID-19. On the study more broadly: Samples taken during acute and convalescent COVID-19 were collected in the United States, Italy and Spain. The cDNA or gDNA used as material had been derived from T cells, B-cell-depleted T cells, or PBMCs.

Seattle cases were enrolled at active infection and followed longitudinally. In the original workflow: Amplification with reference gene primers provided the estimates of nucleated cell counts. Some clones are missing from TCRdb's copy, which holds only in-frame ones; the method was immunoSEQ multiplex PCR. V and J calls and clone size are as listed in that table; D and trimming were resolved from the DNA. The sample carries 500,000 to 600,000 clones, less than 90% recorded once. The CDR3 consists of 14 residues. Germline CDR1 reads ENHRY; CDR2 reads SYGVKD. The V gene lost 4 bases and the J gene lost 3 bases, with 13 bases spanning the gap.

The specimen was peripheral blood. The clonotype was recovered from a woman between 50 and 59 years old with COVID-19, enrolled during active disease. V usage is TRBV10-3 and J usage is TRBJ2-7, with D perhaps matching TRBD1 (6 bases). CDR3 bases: TGTGCCATCAGTGGGGAGACAGGATACTACGAGCAGTACTTC. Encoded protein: CAISGETGYYEQYF.